This T cell receptor (beta chain) was recovered during a study of post-analysis software for immune sequencing data. cDNA libraries for TCR beta contained unique molecular identifiers. Via MiXCR, TCRdb re-called the PCR reads, giving one row per CDR3 protein. The sample carries under 200,000 distinct CDR3 sequences, under 40% recorded once. The junction had 6 bases not matched to a gene; V was cut back by 5 bases and J by 2 bases. Germline lookup yields CDR1 SGHRS and CDR2 YFSETQ. The CDR3 is 14 amino acids. This clonotype came up a few times. This sample comprised blood, obtained after autologous hematopoietic stem cell transplantation. The genes are TRBV5-1 and TRBJ2-5; 7 positions match TRBD2. The receptor comes from a girl aged 10 to 17 with multiple sclerosis. Written as DNA, the CDR3 is TGCGCCAGCAGACAGAGCGGGGTACAAGAGACCCAGTACTTC. This sequence encodes CASRQSGVQETQYF. Variable domain in full (rest from reference TRBV5-1 and TRBJ2-5): KAGVTQTPRYLIKTRGQQVTLSCSPISGHRSVSWYQQTPGQGLQFLFEYFSETQRNKGNFPGRFSGRQFSNSRSEMNVSTLELGDSALYLCASRQSGVQETQYFGPGTRLLVL.